The 10 T cell receptor beta chains listed next were all sequenced from one sample in a study of patients with pleural tuberculosis. TCRdb re-called the reads through MiXCR, storing one row per CDR3 protein. The sample consists of approximately 50,000 distinct CDR3 sequences, less than 9.5% of them appearing once. The receptors were sampled from a human donor with pleural tuberculosis.

This clonotype showed up many times. The CDR3 coding sequence is TGTGCCAGCAGCCCAGAGGGGGCCGGCTATGGCTACACCTTC. This codes for CASSPEGAGYGYTF. V is TRBV11-2 and J is TRBJ1-2; TRBD1 agrees at 7 bases. Germline V gives CDR1 SGHAT, CDR2 FQNNGV. CDR3 length: 14 amino acids. V shed 5 bases, J shed 4 bases, and the junction held 7 bases outside the gene matches.

In this sample, this clonotype turned up many times. This chain uses TRBV20-1 with TRBJ2-5, with D maybe TRBD2 (5 bases). The CDR3 contains 16 residues. The germline V gene has CDR1 DFQATT and CDR2 SNEGSKA (reference sequence). V was pared by 0 bases and J by 2 bases, with 16 bases between. The chain's CDR3 is CSARDLRSSSQETQYF. Here the CDR3 DNA reads TGCAGTGCTAGAGATCTGAGGTCTAGCTCTCAAGAGACCCAGTACTTC.

This clonotype was counted at least ten times. The chain employs TRBV12-3 or TRBV12-4 and TRBJ1-1; perhaps TRBD1 as D (6 bases). This CDR3 has 16 amino acids. V was cut by 1 base and J by 0 bases, with 12 bases left in between. In DNA, the CDR3 is TGTGCCAGCAGTTTAGTCCGGGGGCGGGTGAACACTGAAGCTTTCTTT. It encodes CASSLVRGRVNTEAFF.

This chain connects TRBV24-1 to TRBJ2-1; 11 bases map to TRBD2. CDR1 is KGHDR, CDR2 SFDVKD, per germline. This CDR3 is built from 15 residues. The ends lost 4 bases at V and 8 bases at J; junction bases unmatched: 6. CDR3 loop: CATSESGLAVHEQFF. The CDR3 DNA reads as TGTGCCACCAGTGAGTCGGGACTAGCGGTACATGAGCAGTTCTTC.

This clonotype appeared many times. The chain carries TRBV4-1 and TRBJ2-3, with D perhaps TRBD1 (6 bases). Between the trimmed V and J ends, which lost 0 bases and 2 bases, there was a span of 12 bases. The V gene's germline CDR1 is MGHRA and CDR2 YSYEKL. The CDR3 is 16 residues long. CDR3 DNA: TGCGCCAGCAGCCAAGATAGGGACACTTTCACAGATACGCAGTATTTT. It encodes CASSQDRDTFTDTQYF.

V is TRBV29-1 and J is TRBJ2-3, with D perhaps being TRBD1 or TRBD2 (5 bases each). Trimming stripped 4 bases from V and 2 bases from J, with 13 bases between. The CDR3 is 14 amino acids. In germline, CDR1 is SQVTM, CDR2 ANQGSEA. The CDR3: CSVGGQGNTDTQYF. CDR3 nucleotides: TGCAGCGTTGGCGGGCAGGGTAACACAGATACGCAGTATTTT.

This clonotype was counted many times. The gene calls are TRBV5-4 and TRBJ2-1, with TRBD2 matching over 7 bases. Losses at the gene ends were 1 base for V and 1 base for J; bases not matched to a gene: 5. CDR1 and CDR2 from the germline V gene are SGHNT and YYREEE (reference sequence). The CDR3 consists of 16 residues. The CDR3 sequence is CASSLFLAESYNEQFF. CDR3 bases: TGTGCCAGCAGCTTGTTTCTAGCGGAATCCTACAATGAGCAGTTCTTC.

In its sample, this clonotype was seen many times. This chain links TRBV28 with TRBJ2-7; 7 bases line up with TRBD2. CDR1 MDHEN and CDR2 SYDVKM come from the germline V gene. Trimming cost V 3 bases and J 0 bases; bases outside gene matches: 8. The CDR3 is made up of 16 amino acids. Here the CDR3 DNA reads TGTGCCAGCAGTTTTGGGTGGCGGGAGTCCTCCTACGAGCAGTACTTC. This gives the protein CASSFGWRESSYEQYF.

This clonotype was counted ten times or more. V gene TRBV11-2 combines with J gene TRBJ2-1; D possibly corresponds to TRBD1 (6 bases). Deletions cut 4 bases from V and 5 bases from J, with 12 bases between. Per germline, CDR1 SGHAT and CDR2 FQNNGV. CDR3 length: 14 residues. CDR3 sequence: CASSSDRANNEQFF. The CDR3 nucleotides read TGTGCCAGCAGCTCGGACAGAGCCAACAATGAGCAGTTCTTC.

This clonotype was counted ten times or more. The genes are TRBV28 and TRBJ2-3; D perhaps matches TRBD2 (5 bases). There are 15 residues in the CDR3. From germline, CDR1 is MDHEN and CDR2 SYDVKM. V was pared by 5 bases and J by 4 bases, with 16 bases between. The CDR3 region is CASSTQSGLSDTQYF. Written as DNA, the CDR3 is TGTGCCAGCAGTACCCAAAGTGGACTCTCAGATACGCAGTATTTT.